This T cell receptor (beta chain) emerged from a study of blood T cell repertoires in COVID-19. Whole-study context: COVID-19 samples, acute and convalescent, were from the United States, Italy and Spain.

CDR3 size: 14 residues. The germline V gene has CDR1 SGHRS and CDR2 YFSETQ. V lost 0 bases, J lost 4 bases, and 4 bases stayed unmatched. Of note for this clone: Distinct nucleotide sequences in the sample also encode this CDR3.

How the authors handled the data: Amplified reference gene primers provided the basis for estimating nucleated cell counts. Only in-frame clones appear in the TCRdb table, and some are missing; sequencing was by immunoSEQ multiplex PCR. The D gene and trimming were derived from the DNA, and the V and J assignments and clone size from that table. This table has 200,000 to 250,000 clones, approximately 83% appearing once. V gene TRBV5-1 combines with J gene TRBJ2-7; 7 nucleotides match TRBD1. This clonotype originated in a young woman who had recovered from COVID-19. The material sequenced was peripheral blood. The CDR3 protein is CASSLGTGGYEQYF. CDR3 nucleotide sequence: TGCGCCAGCAGCTTGGGGACAGGAGGATACGAGCAGTACTTC.